Presented here are 27 T cell receptor beta chains from one specimen sequenced in a study of response to subunit inactivated influenza vaccine. TCRdb re-analysed the RT-PCR reads in MiXCR, keeping a single row per CDR3 protein. Among 560,000 or so distinct CDR3 sequences listed, approximately 7.6% were seen once. The material was PBMCs from blood, obtained about 23 months after vaccination. The receptors were gathered from a man aged 50-75 years who received an inactivated influenza vaccine.

The rearrangement links TRBV27 to TRBJ2-6; no firm D call. V dropped 8 bases and J dropped 1 base, with 9 bases sitting between them. CDR1 and CDR2 (germline): MNHEY, SMNVEV (reference sequence). The CDR3 is made up of 14 amino acids. In DNA form, the CDR3 reads TGTGCCAGCGCCTATACTTCTGGGGCCAACGTCCTGACTTTC. It is translated as CASAYTSGANVLTF.

This clonotype was observed a few times. The J gene is TRBJ2-7, the V gene TRBV7-9; TRBD2 is a possible D gene (6 bases). Germline CDR1 SEHNR, CDR2 FQNEAQ (reference sequence). V was clipped by 5 bases and J by 3 bases, with 14 bases between them. CDR3 size: 14 residues. The CDR3 loop reads CASSAGGVDYEQYF. The CDR3 DNA sequence: TGTGCCAGCAGCGCTGGCGGGGTCGACTACGAGCAGTACTTC.

This clonotype has only a few counts. The J gene is TRBJ1-5, the V gene TRBV12-3 or TRBV12-4; no reliable D call. This CDR3 has 15 amino acids. The V end was cut by 8 bases, the J end by 6 bases, with 20 bases between. This chain's CDR3 is CASYLGQVVGQPQHF. For the CDR3, the DNA is TGTGCCAGCTATTTGGGTCAGGTCGTGGGTCAGCCCCAGCATTTT.

The chain combines TRBV3-1 with TRBJ2-5; 10 positions match TRBD2. The CDR3 has 14 residues. Germline V CDR1 and CDR2: LGHDT, YNNKEL (reference sequence). The ends lost 4 bases at V and 7 bases at J; junction bases unmatched: 6. The CDR3 nucleotides are TGTGCCAGCAGCCCCTCTAGCGGGAGTCGGACCCAGTACTTC. Its translation: CASSPSSGSRTQYF.

The V and J genes are TRBV3-1 and TRBJ2-2; D perhaps matches TRBD2 (7 bases). The CDR3 has 14 amino acids. Per the germline V gene, CDR1 is LGHDT and CDR2 is YNNKEL (reference sequence). V shed 4 bases and J shed 8 bases, with 14 bases lying between them. CDR3 region: CASSPGGGRGELFF. The CDR3 DNA reads as TGTGCCAGCAGCCCTGGGGGGGGCCGTGGGGAGCTGTTTTTT.

The V gene is TRBV28, the J gene TRBJ1-2; 10 nucleotides agree with TRBD1. This CDR3 contains 14 residues. J gave up 3 bases and V 8 bases, and 6 bases lay outside the gene matches. CDR1 and CDR2 (germline): MDHEN, SYDVKM. The DNA for the CDR3 is TGTGCCAGCCTTCGGGGACAGGGGTACTATGGCTACACCTTC. Translation gives CASLRGQGYYGYTF.

The chain is built from TRBV7-3 and TRBJ2-3; no reliable D call. Trimming took off 2 bases at V and 2 bases at J, with 17 bases between the two ends. This CDR3 has 17 residues. Germline CDR1 is SGHTA and CDR2 is FQGTGA. In nucleotides, the CDR3 is TGTGCCAGCAGCTTACCTCGGCCGACTCAAATCACAGATACGCAGTATTTT. It specifies CASSLPRPTQITDTQYF.

Notes on this clonotype: A much larger clone lies one base from this, so it may be a read error. This chain uses TRBV12-3 or TRBV12-4 with TRBJ1-6; D gene unclear. The CDR3 runs 15 residues. This chain's CDR3 is CAGSQLQTGNSPLHF. CDR3 sequence (DNA): TGTGCCGGCAGCCAACTTCAAACTGGTAATTCACCCCTCCACTTT.

This clonotype has more than one count but fewer than ten. The CDR3 sequence is CASRDTGTSGDTQYF. In DNA, the CDR3 is TGTGCCAGCAGGGATACCGGGACTAGCGGAGATACGCAGTATTTT. J is TRBJ2-3 and V is TRBV12-3 or TRBV12-4; 11 bases fit TRBD2. After removal of 6 bases from V and 5 bases from J, the junction contained 7 bases not matched to a gene. The CDR3 covers 15 residues.

Only a few counts were recorded for this clonotype. The gene calls are TRBV11-2 and TRBJ2-7; 8 bases align to TRBD2. The J segment lost 3 bases and the V segment lost 5 bases, leaving 9 bases of the junction unmatched. The CDR3 runs 15 residues. Germline-derived CDR1 and CDR2 are SGHAT and FQNNGV. Here the CDR3 DNA reads TGTGCCAGCAGCAGAAATCCGGGGGGGAACTACGAGCAGTACTTC. This codes for CASSRNPGGNYEQYF.

The chain links TRBV7-9 to TRBJ2-2; 8 bases map to TRBD1. V was pared by 7 bases and J by 5 bases, with 3 bases of the junction left unmatched. CDR1 SEHNR and CDR2 FQNEAQ come from the germline V gene (reference sequence). The CDR3 sequence is 13 residues long. This chain's CDR3 is CASTGQGTGELFF. CDR3 coding DNA: TGTGCCAGCACTGGACAGGGTACCGGGGAGCTGTTTTTT.

This clonotype was recorded at least ten times. V usage is TRBV5-5 and J usage is TRBJ2-1, with D possibly TRBD2 on 5 matching bases. Germline lookup yields CDR1 SGHKS and CDR2 YYEKEE (reference sequence). V was cut by 1 base and J by 10 bases, with 9 bases left in between. The CDR3 is made up of 12 amino acids. The CDR3 protein is CASSLWEREQFF. The DNA of the CDR3 is TGTGCCAGCAGCTTGTGGGAGAGGGAGCAGTTCTTC.

This clonotype was observed many times. V and J are TRBV20-1 and TRBJ2-2, with 7 bases matching TRBD2. This CDR3 region has 15 residues. J lost 7 bases, V lost 5 bases, and 13 bases had no gene match. The germline V gene has CDR1 DFQATT and CDR2 SNEGSKA (reference sequence). The CDR3 spells CSAGTPGGGGGELFF. In DNA form, the CDR3 reads TGCAGTGCTGGGACCCCTGGGGGGGGTGGCGGGGAGCTGTTTTTT.

The genes are TRBV2 and TRBJ2-7, with D unresolved. Trimming removed 8 bases at V and 5 bases at J, with 13 bases between. CDR3 length: 12 amino acids. Germline lookup yields CDR1 SNHLY and CDR2 FYNNEI. The CDR3 coding sequence is TGTGCCAGCGGTTCCCGGGTCGACGAGCAGTACTTC. Its protein product is CASGSRVDEQYF. The whole variable domain, remainder taken from reference TRBV2 and TRBJ2-7, is EPEVTQTPSHQVTQMGQEVILRCVPISNHLYFYWYRQILGQKVEFLVSFYNNEISEKSEIFDDQFSVERPDGSNFTLKIRSTKLEDSAMYFCASGSRVDEQYFGPGTRLTVT.

This clonotype was seen more than once but under ten times. The gene calls are TRBV5-1 and TRBJ2-6; weak D call: TRBD2 (6 bases). The germline V and J ends were trimmed by 4 bases and 0 bases, with 8 bases remaining between them. Per germline, CDR1 SGHRS and CDR2 YFSETQ. The CDR3 covers 15 residues. The CDR3 nucleotides are TGCGCCAGCAGCCCCGGGAGCTCTGGGGCCAACGTCCTGACTTTC. Protein: CASSPGSSGANVLTF.

The chain is built from TRBV10-3 and TRBJ2-7; TRBD2 agrees at 14 bases. This CDR3 region has 20 residues. With 6 bases clipped from V and 7 bases from J, the junction kept 23 bases outside the gene matches. Per the germline V gene, CDR1 is ENHRY and CDR2 is SYGVKD. The CDR3 spells CAIRLSAGTSGSGRVVEQYF. The CDR3 bases are TGTGCCATCAGATTAAGCGCCGGGACTAGCGGGAGCGGCCGGGTAGTTGAGCAGTACTTC.

This clonotype was observed a handful of times. CDR3 amino acids: CASSQERGIDTQYF. For the CDR3, the DNA is TGCGCCAGCAGCCAAGAAAGGGGAATAGATACGCAGTATTTT. This chain links TRBV4-3 with TRBJ2-3, with D maybe TRBD1 (5 bases). The germline V and J ends were trimmed by 0 bases and 5 bases, with 9 bases remaining between them. The CDR3 loop spans 14 amino acids. CDR1 LGHNA and CDR2 YSLEER come from the germline V gene.

This clonotype was seen at least ten times. In DNA, the CDR3 is TGTGCCAGCAGTGAAGGGGGGGCCAGTGGGGAGACCCAGTACTTC. It translates to CASSEGGASGETQYF. The rearrangement uses TRBV12-3 or TRBV12-4 and TRBJ2-5; weak D call: TRBD2 (7 bases). This CDR3 has 15 amino acids. Trimming left V 5 bases short and J 5 bases short, with 18 bases between.

This clonotype was picked up many times. The gene calls are TRBV29-1 and TRBJ2-2, with unresolved D. With 7 bases removed from V and 6 bases from J, the gap between germline ends came to 9 bases. Germline V gives CDR1 SQVTM, CDR2 ANQGSEA. CDR3 length: 11 amino acids. The CDR3 coding sequence is TGCAGCGGGGCGTGGGCCGGGGAGCTGTTTTTT. It is translated as CSGAWAGELFF.

A word on this clonotype: A read error may explain this, as a much larger clone is one base away. J is TRBJ1-2 and V is TRBV5-6, with 8 bases aligning to TRBD1. Losses at the gene ends were 2 bases for V and 7 bases for J; bases not matched to a gene: 4. The CDR3 is made up of 13 amino acids. Germline values: CDR1 SGHDT, CDR2 YYEEEE. The CDR3 region is CASSFRGQGGYTF. The CDR3 DNA is TGTGCCAGCAGCTTCAGGGGGCAGGGTGGCTACACCTTC.

The chain links TRBV20-1 to TRBJ2-3; the match to TRBD2 covers 13 bases. This CDR3 region has 15 residues. With 5 bases clipped from V and 4 bases from J, the junction kept 6 bases outside the gene matches. Germline CDR1 is DFQATT and CDR2 is SNEGSKA (reference sequence). CDR3 sequence reads: CSAGGLAGVSDTQYF. CDR3 sequence (DNA): TGCAGTGCTGGAGGACTAGCGGGAGTTTCAGATACGCAGTATTTT.

The chain couples TRBV6-2 or TRBV6-3 to TRBJ2-1, with 9 bases matching TRBD2. This CDR3 has 16 residues. Germline-derived CDR1 and CDR2 are MNHEY and SVGEGT. V shed 5 bases, J shed 5 bases, and the junction held 10 bases outside the gene matches. CDR3 nucleotide sequence: TGTGCCAGCAGTACCTACGGGTCTAGCGGGAACAATGAGCAGTTCTTC. This translates into CASSTYGSSGNNEQFF.

This chain connects TRBV30 to TRBJ1-5, with TRBD1 identical over 11 bases. Germline values: CDR1 GTSNPN, CDR2 SVGIG (reference sequence). This CDR3 contains 14 residues. The V segment lost 2 bases and the J segment 7 bases; nucleotides outside the gene matches: 4. CDR3 sequence reads: CAWSPGQGGQPQHF. DNA of the CDR3: TGTGCCTGGAGTCCGGGACAGGGGGGCCAGCCCCAGCATTTT.

This clonotype has only a few counts. The chain uses TRBV6-5 and TRBJ2-5; D perhaps matches TRBD1 (6 bases). In germline, CDR1 is MNHEY, CDR2 SVGAGI. V shed 0 bases and J shed 2 bases, with 19 bases lying between them. The CDR3 runs to 18 residues. The CDR3 spells CASSYSRFTGKNQETQYF. The DNA of the CDR3 is TGTGCCAGCAGTTACTCGAGGTTCACAGGGAAAAATCAAGAGACCCAGTACTTC.

This clonotype was found a few times. The V and J genes are TRBV24-1 and TRBJ2-2; TRBD2 might be the D (5 bases). This CDR3 contains 13 residues. Germline V gene data show CDR1 as KGHDR and CDR2 as SFDVKD. V lost 6 bases and J 7 bases, leaving 11 bases between the germline ends. The CDR3: CATSRFEGGELFF. CDR3 in DNA: TGTGCCACCAGTCGGTTTGAGGGCGGGGAGCTGTTTTTT.

Worth noting for this clonotype: A much larger clonotype is one base distant, so this may be a read error. The J gene is TRBJ2-1, the V gene TRBV20-1; D tentatively reads TRBD1 or TRBD2 (5 bases each). The CDR3 loop spans 13 amino acids. The germline V gene encodes CDR1 DFQATT and CDR2 SNEGSKA (reference sequence). The CDR3 sequence: CRAGGSSYNEQFF. The CDR3 region has the DNA TGCCGTGCTGGGGGTTCCTCCTACAATGAGCAGTTCTTC.

This clonotype showed up many times. V and J are TRBV4-2 and TRBJ2-5; possible D gene TRBD2, 5 bases. Trimming left V 0 bases short and J 5 bases short, with 22 bases between. The CDR3 contains 18 residues. Germline CDR1 and CDR2: LGHNA and YNFKEQ. In nucleotides, the CDR3 is TGTGCCAGCAGCCAAGAAGGAGCGGCGACTAAAAACCGTGAGACCCAGTACTTC. This translates into CASSQEGAATKNRETQYF.